Listed here are 10 T cell receptor beta chains from one sample, sequenced in a study of response to subunit inactivated influenza vaccine. TCRdb redid the calling of the RT-PCR reads with MiXCR, one entry per CDR3 protein. The profile shows fewer than 750,000 distinct CDR3 sequences, 13% to 15% of them singletons. The starting material was PBMCs from blood, obtained 12 days after vaccination. The receptors derive from a man between 50 and 59 years old who received an inactivated influenza vaccine.

The chain is built from TRBV5-1 and TRBJ1-1; tentatively, D is TRBD1 (6 bases). CDR1 SGHRS and CDR2 YFSETQ come from the germline V gene. This CDR3 is built from 15 residues. With 4 bases removed from V and 3 bases from J, the gap between germline ends came to 16 bases. In DNA form, the CDR3 reads TGCGCCAGCAGCGCCTCTCCGGGGGCCTACACTGAAGCTTTCTTT. It yields the protein CASSASPGAYTEAFF.

This clonotype appeared a few times. The chain employs TRBV20-1 and TRBJ2-7; the D gene is possibly TRBD1 (6 bases). With 3 bases removed from V and 5 bases from J, the gap between germline ends came to 17 bases. The V gene's germline CDR1 is DFQATT and CDR2 SNEGSKA (reference sequence). The CDR3 is 14 residues long. The CDR3 sequence: CSARDLGGRDEQYF. The CDR3 coding sequence is TGCAGTGCTAGGGATCTAGGGGGACGAGACGAGCAGTACTTC.

This clonotype appeared many times. This chain connects TRBV7-2 to TRBJ2-1; TRBD2 is a possible D gene (7 bases). V was clipped by 0 bases and J by 4 bases, with 10 bases between them. CDR3 length: 15 amino acids. Germline V lookup: CDR1 SGHTA, CDR2 FQGNSA. CDR3 protein: CASSLAGGRYNEQFF. CDR3 sequence (DNA): TGTGCCAGCAGCTTAGCGGGGGGGCGATACAATGAGCAGTTCTTC.

This sequence joins TRBV12-3 or TRBV12-4 and TRBJ2-6; no clear D. Trimming pared 3 bases from V and 4 bases from J, leaving 7 bases between. This CDR3 has 14 amino acids. The CDR3 loop is CASSFDRGANVLTF. Here the CDR3 DNA reads TGTGCCAGCAGTTTTGATCGGGGGGCCAACGTCCTGACTTTC.

The rearrangement joins TRBV7-2 to TRBJ2-1, with 8 nucleotides matching TRBD2. Trimming removed 1 base from V and 10 bases from J; junction bases left unmatched: 12. In germline, CDR1 is SGHTA, CDR2 FQGNSA. There are 16 residues in the CDR3. The CDR3 coding sequence is TGTGCCAGCAGCTTAGGAGGGTCTAGCGGGCCTCTAGAGCAGTTCTTC. Its translation: CASSLGGSSGPLEQFF. Combining the CDR3 with reference TRBV7-2 and TRBJ2-1 gives the whole variable domain GAGVSQSPSNKVTEKGKDVELRCDPISGHTALYWYRQSLGQGLEFLIYFQGNSAPDKSGLPSDRFSAERTGGSVSTLTIQRTQQEDSAVYLCASSLGGSSGPLEQFFGPGTRLTVL.

This chain links TRBV20-1 with TRBJ2-1; a weak D match, TRBD1 (6 bases). The V gene's germline CDR1 is DFQATT and CDR2 SNEGSKA (reference sequence). Deletions cut 2 bases from V and 8 bases from J, with 13 bases between. This CDR3 spans 13 amino acids. This chain's CDR3 is CSARNREVYEQFF. The CDR3 bases are TGCAGTGCTAGAAACAGGGAAGTCTATGAGCAGTTCTTC.

The rearrangement uses TRBV4-3 and TRBJ2-5, with D maybe TRBD2 (5 bases). Germline V gene lookup returns CDR1 LGHNA and CDR2 YSLEER. V lost 0 bases to trimming and J lost 4 bases, with 12 bases between them. This CDR3 has 15 amino acids. The CDR3 DNA reads TGCGCCAGCAGCCAAGAATCGGGAAGGTTAGAGACCCAGTACTTC. Amino acid sequence: CASSQESGRLETQYF.

The chain employs TRBV20-1 and TRBJ2-1; 10 positions match TRBD2. The germline CDR1 and CDR2 sequences are DFQATT and SNEGSKA (reference sequence). The V segment lost 5 bases and the J segment 8 bases; nucleotides outside the gene matches: 12. This CDR3 comprises 15 residues. In DNA form, the CDR3 reads TGCAGTGCTCTCCGAAGCGGGAGGGCCTCGGATGAGCAGTTCTTC. It codes for CSALRSGRASDEQFF.

Notes on this clonotype: A junction boundary mismatches the germline segment, possibly from a read error. The chain has TRBV2 and TRBJ2-1; 8 bases align to TRBD2. This CDR3 has 16 amino acids. Germline CDR1 SNHLY, CDR2 FYNNEI. The CDR3 reads CASREGVAGSPPEQFF. The CDR3 DNA is TGTGCCAGCAGGGAAGGGGTAGCGGGATCTCCTCCGGAGCAGTTCTTC.

A few counts support this clonotype. This chain uses TRBV6-2 or TRBV6-3 with TRBJ2-2; 9 positions agree with TRBD2. The CDR3 is 15 residues long. Germline V gives CDR1 MNHEY, CDR2 SVGEGT. Trimming removed 6 bases from V and 2 bases from J; junction bases left unmatched: 4. CDR3 sequence: CASRNSGGNTGELFF. CDR3 bases: TGTGCCAGCAGGAATAGCGGGGGAAACACCGGGGAGCTGTTTTTT.